This is a list of T cell receptor beta chains from one sample in a study of neurological immune-mediated disorders. In TCRdb, the 5' RACE reads were re-called with MiXCR into one record per CDR3 protein. Of 40,000 or so distinct CDR3 sequences in the sample, 2.5% were seen once. Sequencing was carried out using PBMCs. These receptors were collected from a man aged 50 or older with multiple sclerosis. The CDR3 runs from the conserved cysteine through the conserved F or W. A D gene is named only where the DNA matches it firmly. Not all rows give a size; the values are once, few, many and, for expanded clones, a class.

CDR3: CASSSLQRPNYGYTF
DNA: TGCGCCAGCAGCTCGTTACAGAGACCTAACTATGGCTACACCTTC
D: .
size: .
V: TRBV5-1
J: TRBJ1-2

CDR3: CASSSGYSNQPQHF
DNA: TGTGCCAGCAGTTCCGGGTATAGCAATCAGCCCCAGCATTTT
D: .
size: many
V: TRBV27
J: TRBJ1-5

CDR3: CASSLTGAEAFF
DNA: TGTGCCAGCAGTTTAACCGGGGCTGAAGCTTTCTTT
D: .
size: many
V: TRBV27
J: TRBJ1-1

CDR3: CASSTTGAEQYF
DNA: TGCGCCAGCAGCACGACAGGGGCAGAGCAGTACTTC
D: TRBD1
size: few
V: TRBV4-1
J: TRBJ2-7

CDR3: CASSGGAGGQLSRNEQFF
DNA: TGTGCCAGCAGCGGTGGGGCGGGGGGGCAACTCAGCAGGAATGAGCAGTTCTTC
D: TRBD2
size: many
V: TRBV7-9
J: TRBJ2-1

CDR3: CASSQGQGVGNSPLHF
DNA: TGTGCCAGCAGCCAAGGACAGGGGGTGGGTAATTCACCCCTCCACTTT
D: TRBD1
size: many
V: TRBV3-1
J: TRBJ1-6

CDR3: CASSQEWQPRYGYTF
DNA: TGCGCCAGCAGCCAAGAATGGCAGCCACGCTATGGCTACACCTTC
D: .
size: many
V: TRBV4-3
J: TRBJ1-2

CDR3: CASSLSSGYTGELFF
DNA: TGCGCCAGCAGCTTGTCTAGCGGTTACACCGGGGAGCTGTTTTTT
D: TRBD2
size: many
V: TRBV5-1
J: TRBJ2-2

CDR3: CASSLVSGVYNEQFF
DNA: TGTGCCAGCAGCTTAGTCTCTGGGGTCTACAATGAGCAGTTCTTC
D: .
size: many
V: TRBV7-9
J: TRBJ2-1

CDR3: CASSGLAGKETQYF
DNA: TGTGCCAGCAGCGGACTAGCGGGAAAAGAGACCCAGTACTTC
D: TRBD2
size: many
V: TRBV7-7
J: TRBJ2-5

CDR3: CASSQIKNIQYF
DNA: TGTGCCAGCAGTCAGATAAAAAACATTCAGTACTTC
D: .
size: many
V: TRBV28
J: TRBJ2-4

CDR3: CASSLGLPAQYF
DNA: TGTGCCAGCAGCCTGGGACTTCCTGCGCAGTATTTT
D: .
size: many
V: TRBV7-2
J: TRBJ2-3